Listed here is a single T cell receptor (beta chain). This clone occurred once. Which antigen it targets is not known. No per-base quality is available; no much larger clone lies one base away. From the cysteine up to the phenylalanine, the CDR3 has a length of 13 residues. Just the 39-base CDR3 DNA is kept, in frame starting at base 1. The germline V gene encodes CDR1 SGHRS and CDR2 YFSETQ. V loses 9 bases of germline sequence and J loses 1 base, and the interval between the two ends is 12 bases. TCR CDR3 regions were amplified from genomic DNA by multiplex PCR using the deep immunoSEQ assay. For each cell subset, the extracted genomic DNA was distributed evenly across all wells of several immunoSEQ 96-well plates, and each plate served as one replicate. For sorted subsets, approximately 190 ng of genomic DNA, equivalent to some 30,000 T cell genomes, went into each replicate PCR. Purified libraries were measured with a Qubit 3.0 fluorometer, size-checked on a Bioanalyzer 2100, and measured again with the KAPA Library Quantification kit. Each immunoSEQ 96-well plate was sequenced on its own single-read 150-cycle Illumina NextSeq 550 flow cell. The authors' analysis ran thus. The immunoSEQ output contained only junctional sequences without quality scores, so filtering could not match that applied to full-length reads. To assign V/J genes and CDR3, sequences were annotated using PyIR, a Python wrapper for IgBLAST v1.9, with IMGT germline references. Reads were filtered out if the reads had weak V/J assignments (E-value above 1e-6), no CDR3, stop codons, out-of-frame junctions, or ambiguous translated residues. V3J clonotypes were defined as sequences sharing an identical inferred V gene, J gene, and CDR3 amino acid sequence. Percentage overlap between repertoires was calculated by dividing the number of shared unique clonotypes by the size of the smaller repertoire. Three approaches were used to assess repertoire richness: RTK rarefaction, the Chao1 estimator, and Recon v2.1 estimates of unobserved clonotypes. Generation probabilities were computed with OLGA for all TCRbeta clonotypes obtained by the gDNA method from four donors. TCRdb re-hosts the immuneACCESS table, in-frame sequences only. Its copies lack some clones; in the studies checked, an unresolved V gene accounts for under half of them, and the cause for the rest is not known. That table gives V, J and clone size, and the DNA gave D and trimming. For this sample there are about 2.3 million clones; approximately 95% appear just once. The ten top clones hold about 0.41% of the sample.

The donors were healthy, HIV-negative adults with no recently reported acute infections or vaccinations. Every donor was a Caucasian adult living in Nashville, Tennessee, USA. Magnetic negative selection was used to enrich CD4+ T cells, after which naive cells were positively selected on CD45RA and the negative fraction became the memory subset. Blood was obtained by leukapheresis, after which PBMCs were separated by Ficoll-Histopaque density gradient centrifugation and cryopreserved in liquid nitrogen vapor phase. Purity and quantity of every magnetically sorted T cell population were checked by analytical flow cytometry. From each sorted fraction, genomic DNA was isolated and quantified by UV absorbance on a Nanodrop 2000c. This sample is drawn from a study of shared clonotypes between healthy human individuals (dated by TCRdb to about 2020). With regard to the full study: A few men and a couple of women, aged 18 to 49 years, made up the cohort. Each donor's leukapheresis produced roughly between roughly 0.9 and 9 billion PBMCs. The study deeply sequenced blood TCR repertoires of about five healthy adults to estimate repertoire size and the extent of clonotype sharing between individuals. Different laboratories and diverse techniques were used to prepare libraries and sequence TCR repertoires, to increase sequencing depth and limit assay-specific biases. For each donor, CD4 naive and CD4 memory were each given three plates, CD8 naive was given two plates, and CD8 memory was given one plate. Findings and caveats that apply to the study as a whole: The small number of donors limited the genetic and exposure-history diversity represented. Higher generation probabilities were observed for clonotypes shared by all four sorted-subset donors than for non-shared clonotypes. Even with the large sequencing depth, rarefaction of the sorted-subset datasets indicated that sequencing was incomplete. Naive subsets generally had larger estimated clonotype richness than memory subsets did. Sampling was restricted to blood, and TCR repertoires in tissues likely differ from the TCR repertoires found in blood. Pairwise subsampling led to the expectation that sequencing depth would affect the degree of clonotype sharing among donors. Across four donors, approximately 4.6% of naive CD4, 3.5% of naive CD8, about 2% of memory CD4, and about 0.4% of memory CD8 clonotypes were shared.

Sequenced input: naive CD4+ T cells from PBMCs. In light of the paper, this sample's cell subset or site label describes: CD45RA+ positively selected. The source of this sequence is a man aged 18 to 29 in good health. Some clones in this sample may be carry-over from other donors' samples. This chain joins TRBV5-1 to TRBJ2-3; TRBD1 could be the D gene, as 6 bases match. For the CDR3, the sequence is CATRQEGTDTQYF. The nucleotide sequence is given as TGCGCCACCAGACAGGAAGGCACAGATACGCAGTATTTT.